These 13 T cell receptor beta chains share one sample of origin, sequenced in a study of blood T cell repertoires in COVID-19. The data were produced by immunoSEQ multiplex PCR, yet TCRdb's version contains in-frame clones alone and is incomplete. The data show about 210,000 clones, around 85% seen once. Sequenced material: peripheral blood. These receptor sequences come from a man between 45 and 60 years old with COVID-19, enrolled during active disease.

The chain employs TRBV19 and TRBJ1-2, with 9 bases fitting TRBD1. The trim removed 4 bases at V and 5 bases at J, leaving 8 bases unmatched. The CDR3 is made up of 15 amino acids. The germline V gene encodes CDR1 LNHDA and CDR2 SQIVND (reference sequence). The CDR3, as DNA: TGTGCCAGTAGTAAACAGGGGGCTGACCCTTATGGCTACACCTTC. Translating it yields CASSKQGADPYGYTF.

This chain connects TRBV24-1 to TRBJ1-6; D is possibly TRBD1 (6 bases). Trimming left V 3 bases short and J 7 bases short, with 15 bases between. Per germline, CDR1 KGHDR and CDR2 SFDVKD. CDR3 length: 16 amino acids. The CDR3: CATSDPSGGANSPLHF. CDR3 DNA: TGTGCCACCAGTGATCCTTCGGGGGGGGCCAATTCACCCCTCCACTTT.

V and J are TRBV19 and TRBJ2-7, with D uncertain. Trimming left V 7 bases short and J 4 bases short, with 14 bases between. Germline assignment: CDR1 LNHDA and CDR2 SQIVND (reference sequence). CDR3 length equals 13 residues. As DNA, the CDR3 is TGTGCCAGTAAACCCCGCTCCCAGTACGAGCAGTACTTC. Translation: CASKPRSQYEQYF.

The CDR3 nucleotides are TGTGCCAGCAGTTTTTCCCGACTAGCCGACAGCTACGAGCAGTACTTC. It codes for CASSFSRLADSYEQYF. J is TRBJ2-7 and V is TRBV27, with 7 bases identical to TRBD2. The CDR3 covers 16 residues. Per the germline V gene, CDR1 is MNHEY and CDR2 is SMNVEV (reference sequence). V shed 3 bases, J shed 3 bases, and the junction held 11 bases outside the gene matches.

V usage is TRBV2 and J usage is TRBJ2-1, with D hard to call. CDR1 is SNHLY, CDR2 FYNNEI, per germline. The V and J ends lost 7 bases and 4 bases respectively, with 11 bases between them. The CDR3 extends over 13 amino acids. CDR3 region: CASTGWRYNEQFF. In nucleotides, the CDR3 is TGTGCCAGCACTGGGTGGAGATACAATGAGCAGTTCTTC. The full variable domain, completed using reference TRBV2 and TRBJ2-1, is EPEVTQTPSHQVTQMGQEVILRCVPISNHLYFYWYRQILGQKVEFLVSFYNNEISEKSEIFDDQFSVERPDGSNFTLKIRSTKLEDSAMYFCASTGWRYNEQFFGPGTRLTVL.

This sequence joins TRBV6-2 or TRBV6-3 and TRBJ2-1; TRBD2 matches 15 bases. Germline V gene sequence: CDR1 MNHEY, CDR2 SVGEGT. The CDR3 length is 20 residues. V was pared by 5 bases and J by 3 bases, with 14 bases of the junction left unmatched. CDR3 sequence (DNA): TGTGCCAGCAGTACACTCACTATCGGGACTAGCGGGGGGTTCTACAATGAGCAGTTCTTC. The encoded protein is CASSTLTIGTSGGFYNEQFF.

The chain employs TRBV6-5 and TRBJ1-2; maybe TRBD1 (5 bases). Trimming left V 6 bases short and J 4 bases short, with 12 bases between. In germline, CDR1 is MNHEY, CDR2 SVGAGI. The CDR3 is 13 residues long. DNA for the CDR3: TGTGCCAGCAGGATCGGGGGAGGCTATGGCTACACCTTC. Translated: CASRIGGGYGYTF.

The V and J genes are TRBV28 and TRBJ2-1, with 7 bases aligning to TRBD2. V shed 6 bases and J 1 base; nucleotides not matched to a gene: 6. Germline lookup yields CDR1 MDHEN and CDR2 SYDVKM. There are 15 residues in the CDR3. The CDR3 DNA reads TGTGCCAGCAGCCCCGGGGGGAGTTCCTACAATGAGCAGTTCTTC. Translated: CASSPGGSSYNEQFF.

This chain uses TRBV18 with TRBJ1-2; D uncertain. The CDR3 spans 14 residues. The V gene lost 3 bases and the J gene lost 0 bases, with 8 bases spanning the gap. In germline, CDR1 is KGHSH, CDR2 LQKENI. The CDR3 sequence is CASSPMGPNYGYTF. In DNA, the CDR3 is TGTGCCAGCTCACCGATGGGCCCTAACTATGGCTACACCTTC.

This clone came up once. The chain uses TRBV5-1 and TRBJ1-3; 12 bases match TRBD1. Per germline, CDR1 SGHRS and CDR2 YFSETQ. CDR3 length: 18 residues. V dropped 4 bases and J dropped 3; count of bases not matched to a gene: 11. CDR3 loop: CASSGTGGDFSGGNTIYF. The CDR3 DNA follows: TGCGCCAGCAGCGGGACAGGGGGCGATTTTTCTGGTGGAAACACCATATATTTT.

The genes are TRBV14 and TRBJ2-7; 10 positions agree with TRBD2. This CDR3 spans 15 amino acids. J was trimmed by 6 bases and V by 4 bases; bases with no gene match: 9. Germline V gene lookup returns CDR1 SGHDN and CDR2 FVKESK. CDR3 sequence: CASSPRAGGPVEQYF. The CDR3, as DNA: TGTGCCAGCAGCCCCCGAGCGGGGGGGCCGGTCGAGCAGTACTTC.

The genes are TRBV18 and TRBJ2-7; 7 bases are shared with TRBD1. After removal of 3 bases from V and 5 bases from J, the junction contained 7 bases not matched to a gene. The V gene's germline CDR1 is KGHSH and CDR2 LQKENI. This CDR3 has 14 residues. As DNA, the CDR3 is TGTGCCAGCTCACCCCCGGACAGGCGTCACGAGCAGTACTTC. Translated: CASSPPDRRHEQYF.

The chain carries TRBV6-5 and TRBJ2-7; 9 bases are shared with TRBD2. Trimming cost V 0 bases and J 2 bases; bases outside gene matches: 2. Germline-derived CDR1 and CDR2 are MNHEY and SVGAGI. The length of the CDR3 is 15 residues. This chain's CDR3 is CASSYSSSGAYEQYF. The CDR3 nucleotides read TGTGCCAGCAGTTACTCGTCTAGCGGGGCCTACGAGCAGTACTTC.